The 2 T cell receptor beta chains given below trace back to one sample, sequenced in a study of shared clonotypes between healthy human individuals. Profiled with immunoSEQ multiplex PCR; TCRdb holds only in-frame clones, not every one. The sample yields roughly 500,000 clones, more than 65% seen once. Sequencing was done on a sample of PBMCs. The receptors stem from a woman aged 40-49 years in good health. Some clones in this sample may be carry-over from other donors' samples.

The V call is TRBV11-3, the J call TRBJ2-2; TRBD2 might be the D (6 bases). Germline loops: CDR1 SGHNT, CDR2 YENEEA. V was shortened by 5 bases and J by 7 bases, with 11 bases between the two germline ends. This CDR3 has 13 amino acids. The DNA of the CDR3 is TGTGCCAGCAGCCCCGGGAGACTCGGGGAGCTGTTTTTT. This gives the protein CASSPGRLGELFF.

The V call is TRBV28, the J call TRBJ2-1, with D possibly being TRBD2 (6 bases). Trimming cost V 3 bases and J 6 bases, with 30 bases left between them. The CDR3 covers 20 residues. CDR1 MDHEN and CDR2 SYDVKM come from the germline V gene. The CDR3 spells CASSFFSEFGGLGLANEQFF. The CDR3, as DNA: TGTGCCAGCAGTTTTTTTTCGGAATTCGGGGGTTTGGGACTGGCCAATGAGCAGTTCTTC.